These T cell receptor beta chains were read from a single sample in a study of T and B cells in COVID-19 patients. MiXCR, run by TCRdb on the multiplex PCR reads, gives a single entry per CDR3 protein. The sample consists of about 2,900 distinct CDR3 sequences, under 30% of them appearing once. Sequenced input: blood. The source is a human donor with active COVID-19. Both conserved end residues are part of each CDR3. The D gene is left open where the match is weak. Part of the rows lack a size; the others show once, few, many or a class for expanded clones.

>TRBJ1-2|TRBV5-1|NA|NA
TGCGCCAGCAGCTTGGCAGGTCCCCCGGATGGCTACACCTTC
CASSLAGPPDGYTF
>TRBJ1-2|TRBV11-3|TRBD1|medium-sized
TGTGCCAGCAGCAAAACAGGGGGCGCGGGCGACTATGGCTACACCTTC
CASSKTGGAGDYGYTF
>TRBJ1-6|TRBV19|TRBD1|medium-sized
TGTGCCAGTAGTAGCCTGGACAGGGGTTACTTCGATTCACCCCTCCACTTT
CASSSLDRGYFDSPLHF
>TRBJ2-1|TRBV20-1|TRBD2|NA
TGCAGTGCTAGAGATGGGGCTCCAACCGGGACTAGGGGTAATGAGCAGTTCTTC
CSARDGAPTGTRGNEQFF
>TRBJ2-7|TRBV18|NA|medium-sized
TGTGCCAGCTCATCCGGGATAACCTACGAGCAGTACTTC
CASSSGITYEQYF
>TRBJ1-5|TRBV20-1|NA|few
TGCAGTGCTAGATCTCTTCGCAATCAGCCCCAGCATTTT
CSARSLRNQPQHF
>TRBJ2-2|TRBV12-3/TRBV12-4|TRBD1|medium-sized
TGTGCCAGCAATTCCGGGACAGGGGGCACCGGGGAGCTGTTTTTT
CASNSGTGGTGELFF
>TRBJ2-5|TRBV11-3|TRBD1|NA
TGTGCCAGCAGCTTCGGACAGGGGACTCAAGAGACCCAGTACTTC
CASSFGQGTQETQYF
>TRBJ2-3|TRBV20-1|TRBD1|many
TGCAGTGCTAGGGGGACAGGGCGCACAGATACGCAGTATTTT
CSARGTGRTDTQYF
>TRBJ2-1|TRBV20-1|NA|few
TGCAGTGCGAATCGAGTAGCCGCGCACAATGAGCAGTTCTTC
CSANRVAAHNEQFF
>TRBJ1-6|TRBV6-5|NA|medium-sized
TGTGCCAGCAGTTACTCTCAGGGTGGATTCAATTCACCCCTCCACTTT
CASSYSQGGFNSPLHF
>TRBJ2-7|TRBV7-9|TRBD1|many
TGTGCCAGCAGCCCCGACAGGGGGTACTACGAGCAGTACTTC
CASSPDRGYYEQYF
>TRBJ1-2|TRBV19|TRBD1|medium-sized
TGTGCCAGTACTGACAGGGGGCGGAACTATGGCTACACCTTC
CASTDRGRNYGYTF
>TRBJ1-1|TRBV18|NA|NA
TGTGCCAGCTCACTACTAGGGGGAAGGACCACTGAAGCTTTCTTT
CASSLLGGRTTEAFF
>TRBJ1-5|TRBV6-5|NA|medium-sized
TGTGCCAGCAGTTACTCGTTTCGACATCAGCCCCAGCATTTT
CASSYSFRHQPQHF
>TRBJ1-1|TRBV29-1|NA|medium-sized
TGCAGCGTTGAGCGGGTCAGCGGTGGTGAAGCTTTCTTT
CSVERVSGGEAFF
>TRBJ2-2|TRBV19|NA|large
TGTGCCAGCGCCCTCTCAGGGGCCCAATACACCGGGGAGCTGTTTTTT
CASALSGAQYTGELFF
>TRBJ2-2|TRBV19|NA|large
TGTGCCAGTAGCCGCCCAACAGGGGAGGTCGACACCGGGGAGCTGTTTTTT
CASSRPTGEVDTGELFF
>TRBJ2-7|TRBV5-6|NA|medium-sized
TGTGCCAGCAGCAACCTAGGGGGAAACGCCGAATACGAGCAGTACTTC
CASSNLGGNAEYEQYF
>TRBJ2-5|TRBV6-5|NA|NA
TGTGCCAGCAACTACAGGGCCTTTGAGACCCAGTACTTC
CASNYRAFETQYF
>TRBJ2-7|TRBV7-9|NA|medium-sized
TGTGCCAGCAGCGGGCCAGAGCGGCCCTACGAGCAGTACTTC
CASSGPERPYEQYF
>TRBJ2-1|TRBV29-1|TRBD2|NA
TGCAGCGTTGTTAGGACTAGCGGGGGGGCACAGGAGCAGTTCTTC
CSVVRTSGGAQEQFF
>TRBJ1-2|TRBV19|NA|medium-sized
TGTGCCAGTAGGACAACAGTGAACTATGGCTACACCTTC
CASRTTVNYGYTF
>TRBJ2-2|TRBV29-1|TRBD2|large
TGCAGCGTAACGGGACTAGCGACTATGGGATGGACCGGGGAGCTGTTTTTT
CSVTGLATMGWTGELFF
>TRBJ1-5|TRBV6-6|NA|medium-sized
TGTGCCAGCAGAGCTTCTTCCAATCAGCCCCAGCATTTT
CASRASSNQPQHF
>TRBJ2-2|TRBV19|NA|NA
TGTGCCAGTAGTCTAGCTAGTGGGGTGGTGAACACCGGGGAGCTGTTTTTT
CASSLASGVVNTGELFF